The source of this TCR beta chain is a study of CD8+ T cells in alopecia areata. Study details: Each day, treated patients took oral tofacitinib twice, at 5 to 10 mg per dose.

Sequencing used cDNA as its template, made by extracting RNA and reverse transcribing it. Clones were read by immunoSEQ multiplex PCR, and TCRdb kept only the in-frame ones, dropping some. The sample lists 120,000 or so clones; around two fifths were seen once. Regarding this clone: The antigen remains unidentified.

Findings and limits, study-wide: Researchers report lesional scalp, most notably alopecia totalis/universalis, outstripped normal scalp in clonality.

The germline V gene has CDR1 GTSNPN and CDR2 SVGIG (reference sequence). V dropped 3 bases and J dropped 10; count of bases not matched to a gene: 12. The CDR3 is 14 residues long. The sample was CD4+ T cells sorted from blood. The TCR comes from a human donor with alopecia areata. This chain links TRBV30 with TRBJ2-1, with 7 bases aligning to TRBD2. The CDR3 DNA reads as TGTGCCTGGAGAGTGGGCGGGAGAAGTGAGGAGCAGTTCTTC. Translated: CAWRVGGRSEEQFF. The full variable domain, rest sourced from reference TRBV30 and TRBJ2-1, is SQTIHQWPATLVQPVGSPLSLECTVEGTSNPNLYWYRQAAGRGLQLLFYSVGIGQISSEVPQNLSASRPQDRQFILSSKKLLLSDSGFYLCAWRVGGRSEEQFFGPGTRLTVL.